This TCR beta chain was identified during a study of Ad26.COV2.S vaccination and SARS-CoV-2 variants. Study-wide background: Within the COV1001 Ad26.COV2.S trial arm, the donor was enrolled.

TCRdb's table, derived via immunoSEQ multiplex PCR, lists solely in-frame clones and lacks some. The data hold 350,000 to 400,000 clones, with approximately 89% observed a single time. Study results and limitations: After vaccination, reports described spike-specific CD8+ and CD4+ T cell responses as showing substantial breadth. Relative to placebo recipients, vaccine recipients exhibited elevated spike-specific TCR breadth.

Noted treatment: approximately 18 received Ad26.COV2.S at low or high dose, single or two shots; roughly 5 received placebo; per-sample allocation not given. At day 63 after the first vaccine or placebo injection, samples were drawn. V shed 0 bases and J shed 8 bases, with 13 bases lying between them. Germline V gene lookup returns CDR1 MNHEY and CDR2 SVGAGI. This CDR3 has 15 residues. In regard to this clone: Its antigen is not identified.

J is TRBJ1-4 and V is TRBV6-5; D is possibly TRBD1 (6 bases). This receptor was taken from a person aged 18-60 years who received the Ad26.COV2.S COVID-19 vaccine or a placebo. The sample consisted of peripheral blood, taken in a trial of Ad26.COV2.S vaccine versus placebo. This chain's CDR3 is CASSYSIGTPEKLFF. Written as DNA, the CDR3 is TGTGCCAGCAGTTACTCAATCGGGACACCCGAAAAACTGTTTTTT.